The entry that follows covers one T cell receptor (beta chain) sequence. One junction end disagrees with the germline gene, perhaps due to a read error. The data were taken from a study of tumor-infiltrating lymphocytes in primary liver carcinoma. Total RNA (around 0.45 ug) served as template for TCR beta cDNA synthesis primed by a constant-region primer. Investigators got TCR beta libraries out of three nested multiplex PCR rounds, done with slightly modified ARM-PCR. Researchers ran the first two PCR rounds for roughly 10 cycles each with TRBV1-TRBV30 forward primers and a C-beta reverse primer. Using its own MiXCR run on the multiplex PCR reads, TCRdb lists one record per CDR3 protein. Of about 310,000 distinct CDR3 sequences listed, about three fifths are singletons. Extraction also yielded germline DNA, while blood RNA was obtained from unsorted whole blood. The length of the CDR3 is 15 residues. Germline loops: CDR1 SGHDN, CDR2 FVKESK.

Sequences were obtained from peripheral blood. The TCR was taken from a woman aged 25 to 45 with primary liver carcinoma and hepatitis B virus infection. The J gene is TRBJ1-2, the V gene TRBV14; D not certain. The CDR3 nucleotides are TGTGCCAGCAGCCTTACCCGGGATGTCGGCTATGGCTACATCTTC. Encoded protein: CASSLTRDVGYGYIF.